The TCR beta chain under discussion was sequenced for a study of a mutant IDH1 vaccine in newly diagnosed glioma. Comment on this clone: As yet, its antigen is unknown.

Time point specified: week 11, during vaccination. In every dose of vaccine, 300 ug of mutant IDH1 20-mer peptide was given alongside topical imiquimod. The CDR3 runs 14 residues. Germline V CDR1 and CDR2: MDHEN, SYDVKM. The V end was cut by 6 bases, the J end by 5 bases, with 15 bases between. The assay was immunoSEQ multiplex PCR, and TCRdb's table has in-frame clones only and misses some. The sample includes some 59,000 clones, about 89% of them seen just once. The clonotype comes from a man aged 40-49 years with glioma. The chain recombines TRBV28 with TRBJ2-3, with D uncertain. The starting material was PBMCs, obtained from a glioma patient whose treatment included an IDH1 peptide vaccine. The CDR3 DNA reads as TGTGCCAGCAGCTTGGAACGCTCCCAAGATACGCAGTATTTT. Translating it yields CASSLERSQDTQYF.